The clone carrying this T cell receptor beta chain was seen a handful of times. The data belong to a study of OX40 agonist ivuxolimab in advanced cancers. The assay was immunoSEQ multiplex PCR, and TCRdb's table has in-frame clones only and misses some. This repertoire shows 45,000 or so clones, approximately 84% found once; its top ten account for more than 6%. Researchers took blood at baseline, on cycle 4 day 1, and on cycle 7 day 1. CDR1 is SSHAT, CDR2 FNYEAQ, per germline (reference sequence). V was pared by 5 bases and J by 0 bases, with 7 bases between. There are 13 residues in the CDR3. The source is an adult with an advanced solid tumor such as melanoma, head and neck, liver or kidney cancer. The chain employs TRBV7-7 and TRBJ1-1, with D uncertain. Sequenced material: CD4+ or CD8+ T cells sorted from blood, taken in a trial of the OX40 agonist ivuxolimab. The CDR3 coding sequence is TGTGCCAGCAGCGCTACACTGAACACTGAAGCTTTCTTT. Its translation is CASSATLNTEAFF.